The rows below give T cell receptor beta chains drawn from one sample of a study of shared clonotypes between healthy human individuals. Repertoires were generated with immunoSEQ multiplex PCR, while TCRdb's copy carries only in-frame clones and drops some. The data contain 550,000 to 800,000 clones, around two thirds of them singletons. The sequenced sample consisted of memory CD4+ T cells sorted from blood. The receptor source for this set is a woman in her 30s in good health. CDR3s leave out the opening cysteine and the closing phenylalanine or tryptophan.

v_call | cdr3_aa
TRBV7-8 | ASSSASGLDEQF
TRBV28 | ASSLSAGGSYEQY
TRBV7-2 | ASSFSGTGQQKQY
TRBV5-1 | ASSQQGQGAGNTIY
TRBV28 | ASSRTVTGELF
TRBV28 | ASSFGDRLGSGYT
TRBV7-8 | ASSLGRESGELF
TRBV7-2 | ASSYNLAFLEGDTQY
TRBV5-1 | ASSLLRNTGELF
TRBV2 | ASSEAKLADSTDTQY
TRBV5-4 | ASSSNQETQY
TRBV14 | ASSQQITNEKLF
TRBV18 | ASSPNGGETQY
TRBV6-1 | ASNGGGQRYEQY
TRBV5-1 | ASSTGDLKAGELF
TRBV28 | AIRGRASYEQY
TRBV28 | ASRDGRSGRLNEQF
TRBV5-1 | ASSWGLSSTNEKLF
TRBV6-6 | ASRPPGQGGTEAF
TRBV14 | ASSQLDRAEQY
TRBV28 | ASSLIQGNEQF
TRBV7-2 | ASSSQDSSEQF
TRBV5-1 | ASSLEGGGNQPQH